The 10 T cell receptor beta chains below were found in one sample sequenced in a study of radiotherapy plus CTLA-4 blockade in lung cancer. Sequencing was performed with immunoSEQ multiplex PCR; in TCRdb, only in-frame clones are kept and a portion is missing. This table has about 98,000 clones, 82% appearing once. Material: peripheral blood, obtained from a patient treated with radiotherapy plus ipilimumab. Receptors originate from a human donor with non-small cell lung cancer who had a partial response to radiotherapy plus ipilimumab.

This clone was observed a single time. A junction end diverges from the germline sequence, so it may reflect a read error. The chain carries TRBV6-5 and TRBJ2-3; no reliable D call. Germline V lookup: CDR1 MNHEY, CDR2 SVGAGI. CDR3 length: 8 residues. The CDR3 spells CATTGSCF. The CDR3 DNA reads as TGTGCCACCACCGGGTCTTGTTTT.

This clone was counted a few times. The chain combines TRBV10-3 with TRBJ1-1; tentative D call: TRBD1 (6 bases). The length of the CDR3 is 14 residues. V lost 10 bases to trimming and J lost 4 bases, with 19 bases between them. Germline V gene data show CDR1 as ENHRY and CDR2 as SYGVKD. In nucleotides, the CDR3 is TGTGCCAGCAAAAGCAGGGGCCTCGGCACTGAAGCTTTCTTT. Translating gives CASKSRGLGTEAFF.

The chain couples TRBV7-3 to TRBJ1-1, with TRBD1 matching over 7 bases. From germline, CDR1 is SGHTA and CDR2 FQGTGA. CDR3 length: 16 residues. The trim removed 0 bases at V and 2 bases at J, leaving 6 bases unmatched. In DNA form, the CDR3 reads TGTGCCAGCAGCTTAACCAGGACAGGCCCTAACACTGAAGCTTTCTTT. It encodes CASSLTRTGPNTEAFF.

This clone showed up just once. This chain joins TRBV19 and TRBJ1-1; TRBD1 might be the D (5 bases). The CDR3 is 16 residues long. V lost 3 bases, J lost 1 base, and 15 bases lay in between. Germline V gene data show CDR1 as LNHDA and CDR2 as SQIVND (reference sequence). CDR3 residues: CASSIGRDRSNTEAFF. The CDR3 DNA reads TGTGCCAGTAGTATTGGGAGGGACCGCTCGAACACTGAAGCTTTCTTT.

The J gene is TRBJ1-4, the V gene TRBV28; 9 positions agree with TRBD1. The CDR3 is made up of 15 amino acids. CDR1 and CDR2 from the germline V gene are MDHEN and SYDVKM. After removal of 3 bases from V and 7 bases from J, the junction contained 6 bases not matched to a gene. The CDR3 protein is CASSFPTGGGEKLFF. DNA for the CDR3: TGTGCCAGCAGTTTCCCCACAGGGGGCGGTGAAAAACTGTTTTTT. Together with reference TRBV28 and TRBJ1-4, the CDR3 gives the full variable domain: DVKVTQSSRYLVKRTGEKVFLECVQDMDHENMFWYRQDPGLGLRLIYFSYDVKMKEKGDIPEGYSVSREKKERFSLILESASTNQTSMYLCASSFPTGGGEKLFFGSGTQLSVL.

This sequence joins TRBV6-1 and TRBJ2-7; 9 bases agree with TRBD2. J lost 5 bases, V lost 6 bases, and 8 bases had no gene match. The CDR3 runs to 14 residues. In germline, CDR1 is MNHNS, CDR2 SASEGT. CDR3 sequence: CASRFCSGRHEQYF. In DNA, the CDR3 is TGTGCCAGCAGGTTTTGTAGCGGGAGACACGAGCAGTACTTC.

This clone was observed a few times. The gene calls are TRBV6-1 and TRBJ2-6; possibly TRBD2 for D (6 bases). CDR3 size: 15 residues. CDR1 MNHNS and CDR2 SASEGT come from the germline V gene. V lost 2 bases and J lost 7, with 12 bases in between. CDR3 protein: CASSEPGEGANVLTF. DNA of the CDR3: TGTGCCAGCAGTGAACCGGGAGAAGGAGCCAACGTCCTGACTTTC.

The CDR3 spells CASRRDRGRIEAFF. CDR3 nucleotides: TGTGCCAGCAGACGGGACAGGGGGCGCATTGAAGCTTTCTTT. The V gene is TRBV6-1, the J gene TRBJ1-1; 12 bases agree with TRBD1. There are 14 residues in the CDR3. Germline V lookup: CDR1 MNHNS, CDR2 SASEGT. Trimming removed 6 bases from V and 7 bases from J; junction bases left unmatched: 6.

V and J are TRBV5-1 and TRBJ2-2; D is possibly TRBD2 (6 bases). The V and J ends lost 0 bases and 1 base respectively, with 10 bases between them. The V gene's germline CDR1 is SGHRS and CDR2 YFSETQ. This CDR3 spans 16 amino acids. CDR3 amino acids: CASSLVLAENTGELFF. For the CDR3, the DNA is TGCGCCAGCAGCTTGGTTTTAGCGGAGAACACCGGGGAGCTGTTTTTT.

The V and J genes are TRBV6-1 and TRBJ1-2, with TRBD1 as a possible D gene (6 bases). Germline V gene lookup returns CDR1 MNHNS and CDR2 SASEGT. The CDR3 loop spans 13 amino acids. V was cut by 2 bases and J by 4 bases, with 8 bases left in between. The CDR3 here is CASSESGVYGYTF. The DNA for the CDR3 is TGTGCCAGCAGTGAATCAGGGGTCTATGGCTACACCTTC.